These 12 T cell receptor beta chains originate from one sample sequenced in a study of persistence of HIV-infected CD4 T cells. An overlapping HIV-1 Gag peptide pool stimulated these cells at about 0.9 ug/peptide/mL. Sorting of responding CD4+ T cells relied on upregulated CD40 ligand together with CD69. The antigens for these receptors are not known. The immunoSEQ assay was version 4, run in survey mode. TCRdb's copy holds only in-frame clones and misses some; the assay was immunoSEQ multiplex PCR. The profile shows 23,000 or so clones, about 74% of them singletons. The sample consisted of CD4+ T cells sorted from PBMCs after approximately 18-hour stimulation, taken from a patient who received antiretroviral therapy. Receptor source: an adult man with HIV who was CMV-seropositive.

The CDR3 DNA reads as TGTGCCAGCAGCTTAGAGCCTAGCGCCATCGGGGAGCTGTTTTTT. It is translated as CASSLEPSAIGELFF. This sequence joins TRBV7-2 and TRBJ2-2, with D perhaps TRBD2 (6 bases). The CDR3 is made up of 15 amino acids. Germline-derived CDR1 and CDR2 are SGHTA and FQGNSA. Trimming took 1 base from V and 7 from J, leaving 13 bases between them.

This clone is a singleton in its sample. The chain employs TRBV7-9 and TRBJ2-7; 7 bases map to TRBD2. V trimming: 2 bases; J trimming: 0 bases; junction bases outside the gene matches: 4. Per the germline V gene, CDR1 is SEHNR and CDR2 is FQNEAQ (reference sequence). This CDR3 is built from 15 residues. The CDR3, as DNA: TGTGCCAGCAGCTTAATGGCTAGCGGCTCCTACGAGCAGTACTTC. Encoded protein: CASSLMASGSYEQYF.

The rearrangement joins TRBV15 to TRBJ1-6; TRBD1 agrees at 7 bases. Germline-derived CDR1 and CDR2 are LNHNV and YYDKDF (reference sequence). The CDR3 is 14 amino acids. After removal of 4 bases from V and 7 bases from J, the junction contained 4 bases not matched to a gene. CDR3 protein: CATSNQGQNSPLHF. The CDR3, as DNA: TGTGCCACCAGCAACCAGGGACAGAATTCACCCCTCCACTTT.

DNA for the CDR3: TGTGCCAGCAGCCAGGGCGTCGGGAACACCGGGGAGCTGTTTTTT. It codes for CASSQGVGNTGELFF. The rearrangement uses TRBV7-8 and TRBJ2-2; D perhaps matches TRBD1 (5 bases). V was cut by 5 bases and J by 1 base, with 11 bases left in between. The CDR3 totals 15 residues. Germline V gives CDR1 SGHVS, CDR2 FQNEAQ.

The chain is built from TRBV14 and TRBJ2-7; perhaps D is TRBD1 or TRBD2 (5 bases each). CDR3 length: 14 residues. Looked up from germline, CDR1 is SGHDN and CDR2 is FVKESK. Trimming took 4 bases from V and 2 from J, leaving 12 bases between them. CDR3 nucleotides: TGTGCCAGCAGCCGCCGGGACGGTACCTACGAGCAGTACTTC. Protein: CASSRRDGTYEQYF. The full variable domain, with the rest looked up from reference TRBV14 and TRBJ2-7, is EAGVTQFPSHSVIEKGQTVTLRCDPISGHDNLYWYRRVMGKEIKFLLHFVKESKQDESGMPNNRFLAERTGGTYSTLKVQPAELEDSGVYFCASSRRDGTYEQYFGPGTRLTVT.

The chain employs TRBV29-1 and TRBJ2-7, with 7 bases that match TRBD1. This CDR3 contains 12 residues. Germline V gene lookup returns CDR1 SQVTM and CDR2 ANQGSEA. Germline trimming cut 7 bases from V and 3 bases from J; bases unmatched to any gene: 6. The CDR3 nucleotides read TGCAGCGCAGCACGGGACAGCTACGAGCAGTACTTC. It specifies CSAARDSYEQYF.

J is TRBJ2-1 and V is TRBV7-2, with D perhaps matching TRBD1 (7 bases). CDR3 length: 14 residues. CDR1 SGHTA and CDR2 FQGNSA come from the germline V gene. Trimming took off 1 base at V and 6 bases at J, with 10 bases between the two ends. The CDR3 nucleotides read TGTGCCAGCAGCTTAGGGAGGGGGCTCAATGAGCAGTTCTTC. As protein: CASSLGRGLNEQFF.

V is TRBV2 and J is TRBJ2-3; D uncertain. Germline CDR1 and CDR2: SNHLY and FYNNEI. The CDR3 sequence is 16 residues long. V lost 5 bases, J lost 1 base, and 16 bases lay in between. CDR3 sequence reads: CASSRGVGTRTDTQYF. Here the CDR3 DNA reads TGTGCCAGCAGTCGAGGAGTGGGTACCCGCACAGATACGCAGTATTTT.

The chain links TRBV5-1 to TRBJ2-3; 10 bases fit TRBD2. The CDR3 has 14 residues. With V trimmed by 2 bases and J by 4 bases, 1 base remained unmatched. Germline values: CDR1 SGHRS, CDR2 YFSETQ. CDR3 DNA: TGCGCCAGCAGCTTTAGCGGGGGGCCAGATACGCAGTATTTT. Protein product: CASSFSGGPDTQYF.

The rearrangement joins TRBV18 to TRBJ2-1, with D unclear. CDR1 KGHSH and CDR2 LQKENI come from the germline V gene. This CDR3 has 14 residues. Trimming stripped 0 bases from V and 6 bases from J, with 9 bases between. DNA for the CDR3: TGTGCCAGCTCACCACCGTTACTAACCAATGAGCAGTTCTTC. Translating it yields CASSPPLLTNEQFF.

The rearrangement uses TRBV7-2 and TRBJ1-5; D ambiguous. CDR3 length equals 13 residues. Germline V gene data show CDR1 as SGHTA and CDR2 as FQGNSA. Trimming took off 4 bases at V and 0 bases at J, with 4 bases between the two ends. Here the CDR3 reads CASSSYSNQPQHF. DNA of the CDR3: TGTGCCAGCAGCTCATATAGCAATCAGCCCCAGCATTTT.

V usage is TRBV6-5 and J usage is TRBJ2-1; perhaps D is TRBD1 or TRBD2 (5 bases each). In germline, CDR1 is MNHEY, CDR2 SVGAGI. The CDR3 totals 14 residues. Trimming stripped 10 bases from V and 8 bases from J, with 21 bases between. The CDR3 bases are TGTGCCACCAAGGCGCATCTGGGGGTACATGAGCAGTTCTTC. This encodes CATKAHLGVHEQFF.